A single sample gave rise to the 24 T cell receptor beta chains below, sequenced in a study of blood T cell repertoires in COVID-19. Here immunoSEQ multiplex PCR was the method, and the copy in TCRdb shows in-frame clones only, minus some. In the table there are roughly 67,000 clones, roughly 80% of which are singletons. The sequenced material came from peripheral blood. These receptors were collected from a human donor in a cohort sampled during active COVID-19.

The rearrangement uses TRBV7-9 and TRBJ2-3; 11 bases are a match to TRBD2. In germline, CDR1 is SEHNR, CDR2 FQNEAQ (reference sequence). The trim removed 5 bases at V and 1 base at J, leaving 14 bases unmatched. This CDR3 has 19 residues. The CDR3: CASSRILAGGPLGTDTQYF. CDR3 DNA sequence: TGTGCCAGCAGCCGAATTCTAGCGGGAGGTCCCCTTGGCACAGATACGCAGTATTTT.

The chain is built from TRBV7-2 and TRBJ1-6; TRBD1 aligns across 7 bases. The CDR3 has 14 residues. V lost 3 bases to trimming and J lost 9 bases; unmatched junction nucleotides: 5. The germline V gene has CDR1 SGHTA and CDR2 FQGNSA. CDR3: CASSFRQGGSPLHF. The CDR3, as DNA: TGTGCCAGCAGCTTTCGACAGGGTGGTTCACCCCTCCACTTT.

The chain recombines TRBV6-5 with TRBJ2-2, with D possibly matching TRBD2 (6 bases). This CDR3 has 15 residues. Trimming left V 7 bases short and J 5 bases short, with 17 bases between. Germline values: CDR1 MNHEY, CDR2 SVGAGI. The CDR3 protein is CASIEDPAGTGELFF. The CDR3, as DNA: TGTGCCAGCATCGAGGACCCCGCGGGAACCGGGGAGCTGTTTTTT.

This chain links TRBV18 with TRBJ2-7; 14 bases line up with TRBD2. The CDR3 covers 16 residues. Germline-derived CDR1 and CDR2 are KGHSH and LQKENI. The V gene end was trimmed by 3 bases and the J gene end by 3 bases; junction bases not matched to a gene: 4. The CDR3 is CASSPSGLAGGYEQYF. CDR3 DNA sequence: TGTGCCAGCTCACCCTCCGGACTAGCGGGAGGCTACGAGCAGTACTTC. The full variable domain, in which reference TRBV18 and TRBJ2-7 provide the parts outside the CDR3, is NAGVMQNPRHLVRRRGQEARLRCSPMKGHSHVYWYRQLPEEGLKFMVYLQKENIIDESGMPKERFSAEFPKEGPSILRIQQVVRGDSAAYFCASSPSGLAGGYEQYFGPGTRLTVT.

V gene TRBV28 combines with J gene TRBJ1-5; D is ambiguous. Germline V lookup: CDR1 MDHEN, CDR2 SYDVKM. This CDR3 region has 16 residues. Trimming stripped 5 bases from V and 0 bases from J, with 14 bases between. For the CDR3, the DNA is TGTGCCAGCAGTCCTTCTGACACAAATAGCAATCAGCCCCAGCATTTT. Amino acids: CASSPSDTNSNQPQHF.

The chain has TRBV7-2 and TRBJ2-1; 16 bases agree with TRBD2. This CDR3 comprises 18 residues. With V trimmed by 5 bases and J by 2 bases, 6 bases remained unmatched. CDR1 and CDR2 from the germline V gene are SGHTA and FQGNSA. DNA of the CDR3: TGTGCCAGCAGCGGGGGACTAGCGGGAGGGGGAACCTACAATGAGCAGTTCTTC. The encoded protein is CASSGGLAGGGTYNEQFF.

In its sample, this clone was seen a few times. This chain joins TRBV28 and TRBJ2-3; D is undetermined. The V end lost 8 bases, the J end lost 8 bases, and 5 bases lay between the germline ends. Germline V gene sequence: CDR1 MDHEN, CDR2 SYDVKM. The CDR3 has 9 residues. CDR3 region: CASGRTQYF. CDR3 in DNA: TGTGCCAGCGGGCGTACGCAGTATTTT.

CDR3 nucleotides: TGTGCCAGCTCACTGGGACTAGCAGTGAACACCGGGGAGCTGTTTTTT. Translating it yields CASSLGLAVNTGELFF. The genes are TRBV18 and TRBJ2-2, with TRBD2 matching over 9 bases. J was trimmed by 1 base and V by 4 bases; bases with no gene match: 4. This CDR3 is 16 amino acids long. The germline gives CDR1 KGHSH, CDR2 LQKENI.

This chain connects TRBV7-2 to TRBJ2-3, with TRBD2 matching over 9 bases. The CDR3 has 19 residues. Germline-derived CDR1 and CDR2 are SGHTA and FQGNSA. The V segment lost 3 bases and the J segment 1 base; nucleotides outside the gene matches: 14. The chain's CDR3 is CASSFYSGGALFRTDTQYF. CDR3 DNA: TGTGCCAGCAGCTTTTATAGCGGGGGTGCCCTCTTTCGCACAGATACGCAGTATTTT.

CDR3 bases: TGTGCCGTACACGCGGGGCGAGAGACCCAGTACTTC. Encoded protein: CAVHAGRETQYF. The chain combines TRBV28 with TRBJ2-5, with a possible D match to TRBD2 (6 bases). The germline CDR1 and CDR2 sequences are MDHEN and SYDVKM. V lost 11 bases and J 4 bases, leaving 14 bases between the germline ends. The CDR3 loop spans 12 amino acids.

This clone was picked up one time. The chain recombines TRBV5-1 with TRBJ1-2; 7 bases align to TRBD1. Germline CDR1 and CDR2: SGHRS and YFSETQ. The length of the CDR3 is 14 residues. V gave up 5 bases and J gave up 3 bases; unmatched junction bases: 7. The CDR3 region is CASSPKGADYGYTF. The CDR3 coding sequence is TGCGCCAGCAGTCCTAAGGGGGCAGACTATGGCTACACCTTC.

For the CDR3, the DNA is TGTGCCAGCAGCTCCTCCGGTAGCGGGGGAGGAGAGACCCAGTACTTC. As protein: CASSSSGSGGGETQYF. The J gene is TRBJ2-5, the V gene TRBV7-9; 9 nucleotides line up with TRBD2. The CDR3 sequence is 16 residues long. Germline trimming cut 4 bases from V and 4 bases from J; bases unmatched to any gene: 10. CDR1 and CDR2 from the germline V gene are SEHNR and FQNEAQ (reference sequence). Full variable domain (missing parts from reference TRBV7-9 and TRBJ2-5): DTGVSQNPRHKITKRGQNVTFRCDPISEHNRLYWYRQTLGQGPEFLTYFQNEAQLEKSRLLSDRFSAERPKGSFSTLEIQRTEQGDSAMYLCASSSSGSGGGETQYFGPGTRLLVL.

This clone was seen a single time. The V call is TRBV2, the J call TRBJ1-5; no clear D gene. The germline V and J ends were trimmed by 3 bases and 4 bases, with 7 bases remaining between them. The germline gives CDR1 SNHLY, CDR2 FYNNEI. This CDR3 region has 13 residues. CDR3 region: CASSERDNQPQHF. As DNA, the CDR3 is TGTGCCAGCAGTGAGAGGGATAATCAGCCCCAGCATTTT. Drawing the rest from reference TRBV2 and TRBJ1-5, the complete variable domain is EPEVTQTPSHQVTQMGQEVILRCVPISNHLYFYWYRQILGQKVEFLVSFYNNEISEKSEIFDDQFSVERPDGSNFTLKIRSTKLEDSAMYFCASSERDNQPQHFGDGTRLSIL.

The chain couples TRBV24-1 to TRBJ2-3; tentatively, D is TRBD2 (7 bases). Germline CDR1 is KGHDR and CDR2 is SFDVKD. The CDR3 loop spans 15 amino acids. Deletions cut 3 bases from V and 2 bases from J, with 11 bases between. CDR3 amino acids: CATSDGGATTDTQYF. In DNA form, the CDR3 reads TGTGCCACCAGTGATGGGGGGGCAACCACAGATACGCAGTATTTT.

This chain links TRBV6-5 with TRBJ1-1; TRBD1 is a possible D gene (6 bases). This CDR3 contains 13 residues. The V gene lost 6 bases and the J gene lost 5 bases, with 13 bases spanning the gap. CDR1 is MNHEY and CDR2 is SVGAGI in the germline V gene. CDR3 sequence: CASSSTGGTEAFF. The CDR3 region has the DNA TGTGCCAGCAGCTCGACAGGAGGTACTGAAGCTTTCTTT.

The gene calls are TRBV10-2 and TRBJ2-2; D gene ambiguous. Looked up from germline, CDR1 is WSHSY and CDR2 is SAAADI. There are 15 residues in the CDR3. With 3 bases removed from V and 1 base from J, the gap between germline ends came to 9 bases. CDR3 in DNA: TGCGCCAGCAGTGACAAGGCAGGGAACACCGGGGAGCTGTTTTTT. Its protein product is CASSDKAGNTGELFF.

This clone was seen a single time. The gene calls are TRBV5-8 and TRBJ1-6; D ambiguous. Between the trimmed V and J ends, which lost 4 bases and 7 bases, there was a span of 6 bases. The CDR3 length is 12 residues. Germline CDR1 reads SGHTS; CDR2 reads YDEGEE. The CDR3: CASSKRNSPLHF. CDR3 in DNA: TGTGCCAGCAGCAAGAGAAATTCACCCCTCCACTTT. The full variable domain, completed using reference TRBV5-8 and TRBJ1-6, is EAGVTQSPTHLIKTRGQQATLRCSPISGHTSVYWYQQALGLGLQFLLWYDEGEERNRGNFPPRFSGRQFPNYSSELNVNALELEDSALYLCASSKRNSPLHFGNGTRLTVT.

The V call is TRBV23-1, the J call TRBJ2-7; 9 bases line up with TRBD1. TRBV23-1 is identified as an open reading frame with a role that is uncertain. Unmatched junction bases numbered 8, after V lost 1 base and J lost 7 bases. The CDR3 is 15 amino acids. The CDR3 nucleotides are TGCGCCAGCAGTCAATGGTACAGGGGGCATTGGGAGCAGTACTTC. Its protein is CASSQWYRGHWEQYF.

The V and J genes are TRBV11-2 and TRBJ2-7, with 8 bases lining up with TRBD2. Germline CDR1 and CDR2: SGHAT and FQNNGV. The CDR3 totals 14 residues. V shed 8 bases and J 0 bases; nucleotides not matched to a gene: 6. CDR3 region: CASRRGGYSYEQYF. In nucleotides, the CDR3 is TGTGCCAGCCGCCGGGGGGGCTACTCCTACGAGCAGTACTTC.

This clone was seen just once. In nucleotides, the CDR3 is TGTGCCAGCAGCCGTCAGGGGGATACTAGCACAGATACGCAGTATTTT. Its protein is CASSRQGDTSTDTQYF. J is TRBJ2-3 and V is TRBV5-4; TRBD1 aligns across 7 bases. Germline V gives CDR1 SGHNT, CDR2 YYREEE (reference sequence). The CDR3 spans 16 residues. V was pared by 4 bases and J by 0 bases, with 8 bases of the junction left unmatched.

The chain links TRBV3-1 (or the pseudogene TRBV3-2) to TRBJ1-2; TRBD1 matches at 8 bases. Germline assignment: CDR1 LGHDT and CDR2 YNNKEL (reference sequence). The CDR3 is 11 residues long. Unmatched junction bases numbered 1, after V lost 8 bases and J lost 5 bases. CDR3 residues: CASGQGYGYTF. The CDR3 bases are TGTGCCAGCGGACAGGGATATGGCTACACCTTC.

The genes are TRBV9 and TRBJ2-7; D gene ambiguous. This CDR3 spans 14 amino acids. The V end lost 0 bases, the J end lost 6 bases, and 13 bases lay between the germline ends. From germline, CDR1 is SGDLS and CDR2 YYNGEE. The CDR3, as DNA: TGTGCCAGCAGCGTAGAATTGGGCTACGGCGAGCAGTACTTC. It specifies CASSVELGYGEQYF.

The chain links TRBV4-3 to TRBJ1-5, with 7 bases matching TRBD1. Germline V gene lookup returns CDR1 LGHNA and CDR2 YSLEER. After removal of 2 bases from V and 6 bases from J, the junction contained 10 bases not matched to a gene. The CDR3 has 16 residues. CDR3 nucleotide sequence: TGCGCCAGCAGCCAACAAACAGGGGTTTACGGTCAGCCCCAGCATTTT. Translated, it gives CASSQQTGVYGQPQHF.

This chain uses TRBV6-5 with TRBJ2-7; maybe TRBD2 (5 bases). Germline assignment: CDR1 MNHEY and CDR2 SVGAGI. This CDR3 has 12 amino acids. V was pared by 10 bases and J by 0 bases, with 10 bases between. The CDR3 reads CATRRDSYEQYF. The DNA for the CDR3 is TGTGCCACTCGCCGGGACTCCTACGAGCAGTACTTC.